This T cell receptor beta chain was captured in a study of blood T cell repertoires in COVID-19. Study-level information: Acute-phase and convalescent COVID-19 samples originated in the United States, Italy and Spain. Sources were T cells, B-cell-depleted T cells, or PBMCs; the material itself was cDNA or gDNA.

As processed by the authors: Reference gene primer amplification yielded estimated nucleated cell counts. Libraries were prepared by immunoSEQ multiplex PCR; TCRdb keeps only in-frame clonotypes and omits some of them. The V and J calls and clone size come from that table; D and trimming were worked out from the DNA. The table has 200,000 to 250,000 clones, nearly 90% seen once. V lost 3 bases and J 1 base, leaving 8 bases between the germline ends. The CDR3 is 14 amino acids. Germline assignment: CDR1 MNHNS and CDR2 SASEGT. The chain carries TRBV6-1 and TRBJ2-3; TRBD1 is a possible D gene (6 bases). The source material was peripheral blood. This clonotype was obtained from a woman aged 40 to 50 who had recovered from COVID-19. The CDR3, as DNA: TGTGCCAGCAGTGAGCAGGGGCGCACAGATACGCAGTATTTT. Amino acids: CASSEQGRTDTQYF.